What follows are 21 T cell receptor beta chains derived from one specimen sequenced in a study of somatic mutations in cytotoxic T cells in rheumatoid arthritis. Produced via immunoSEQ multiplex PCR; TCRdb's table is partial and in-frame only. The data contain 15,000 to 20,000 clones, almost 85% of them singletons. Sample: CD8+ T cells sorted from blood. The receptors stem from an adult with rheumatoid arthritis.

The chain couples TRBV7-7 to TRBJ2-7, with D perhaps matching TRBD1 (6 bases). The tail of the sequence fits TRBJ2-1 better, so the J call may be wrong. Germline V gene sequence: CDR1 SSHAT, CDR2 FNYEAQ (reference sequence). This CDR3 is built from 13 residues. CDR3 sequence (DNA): TGTGCCAGCAGCAGTACAGGGCTCAATGAGCAGTTCTTC. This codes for CASSSTGLNEQFF.

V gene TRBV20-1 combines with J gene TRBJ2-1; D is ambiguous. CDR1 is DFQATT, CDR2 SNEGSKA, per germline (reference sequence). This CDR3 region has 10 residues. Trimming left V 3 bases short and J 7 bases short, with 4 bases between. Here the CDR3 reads CSASRNEQFF. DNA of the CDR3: TGCAGTGCTAGCCGTAATGAGCAGTTCTTC.

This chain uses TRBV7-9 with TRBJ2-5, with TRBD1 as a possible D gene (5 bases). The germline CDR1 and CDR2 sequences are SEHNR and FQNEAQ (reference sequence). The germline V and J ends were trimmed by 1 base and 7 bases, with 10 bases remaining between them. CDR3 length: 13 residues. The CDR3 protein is CASSLGRVGTQYF. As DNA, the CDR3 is TGTGCCAGCAGCTTAGGCAGGGTAGGGACCCAGTACTTC.

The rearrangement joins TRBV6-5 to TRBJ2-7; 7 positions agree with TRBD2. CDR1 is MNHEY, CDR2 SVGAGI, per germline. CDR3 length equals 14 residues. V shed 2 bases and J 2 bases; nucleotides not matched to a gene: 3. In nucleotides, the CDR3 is TGTGCCAGCAGTTACAGCGGGAATGCCTACGAGCAGTACTTC. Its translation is CASSYSGNAYEQYF.

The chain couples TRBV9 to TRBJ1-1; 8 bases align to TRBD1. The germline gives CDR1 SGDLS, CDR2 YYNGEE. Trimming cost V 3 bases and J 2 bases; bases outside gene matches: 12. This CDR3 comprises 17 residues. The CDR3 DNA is TGTGCCAGCAGCGCCCCCAGAACAGGGGGAGATAACACTGAAGCTTTCTTT. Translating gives CASSAPRTGGDNTEAFF.

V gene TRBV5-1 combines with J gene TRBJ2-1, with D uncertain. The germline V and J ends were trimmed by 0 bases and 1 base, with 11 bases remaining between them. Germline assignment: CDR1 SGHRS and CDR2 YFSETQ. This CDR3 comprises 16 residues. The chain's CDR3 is CASSLAGPMSYNEQFF. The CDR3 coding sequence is TGCGCCAGCAGCTTGGCAGGCCCTATGTCCTACAATGAGCAGTTCTTC.

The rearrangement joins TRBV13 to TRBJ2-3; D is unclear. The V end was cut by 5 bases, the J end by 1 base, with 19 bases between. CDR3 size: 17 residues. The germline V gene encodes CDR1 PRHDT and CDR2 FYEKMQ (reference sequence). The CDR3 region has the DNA TGTGCCAGCAGCACAATAGGCCAGCTCCCCCGCACAGATACGCAGTATTTT. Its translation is CASSTIGQLPRTDTQYF.

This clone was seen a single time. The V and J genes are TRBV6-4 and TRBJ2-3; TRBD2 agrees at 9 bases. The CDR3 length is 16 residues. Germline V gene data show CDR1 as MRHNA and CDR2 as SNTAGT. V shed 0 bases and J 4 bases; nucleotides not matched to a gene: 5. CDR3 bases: TGTGCCAGCAGTGACTCGATCAGCGGGGGGTCAGATACGCAGTATTTT. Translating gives CASSDSISGGSDTQYF.

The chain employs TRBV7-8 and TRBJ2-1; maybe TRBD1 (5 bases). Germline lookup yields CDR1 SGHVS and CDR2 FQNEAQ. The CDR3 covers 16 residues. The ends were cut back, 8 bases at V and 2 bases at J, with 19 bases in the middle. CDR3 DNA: TGTGCCAGCCTCGACCCAGAGCAGGGCACCTACAATGAGCAGTTCTTC. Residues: CASLDPEQGTYNEQFF. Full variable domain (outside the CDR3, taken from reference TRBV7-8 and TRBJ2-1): GAGVSQSPRYKVAKRGQDVALRCDPISGHVSLFWYQQALGQGPEFLTYFQNEAQLDKSGLPSDRFFAERPEGSVSTLKIQRTQQEDSAVYLCASLDPEQGTYNEQFFGPGTRLTVL.

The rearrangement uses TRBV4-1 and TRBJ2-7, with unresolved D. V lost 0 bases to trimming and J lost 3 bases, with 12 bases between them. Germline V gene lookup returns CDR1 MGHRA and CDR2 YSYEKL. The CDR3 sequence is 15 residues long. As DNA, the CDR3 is TGCGCCAGCAGCCAAGATACACTGGAGATCTACGAGCAGTACTTC. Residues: CASSQDTLEIYEQYF.

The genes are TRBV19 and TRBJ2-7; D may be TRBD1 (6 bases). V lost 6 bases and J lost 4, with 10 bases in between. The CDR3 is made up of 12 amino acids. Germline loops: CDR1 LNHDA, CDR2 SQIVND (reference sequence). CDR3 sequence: CASSLDSYEQYF. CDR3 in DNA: TGTGCCAGTAGCTTGGACAGTTACGAGCAGTACTTC.

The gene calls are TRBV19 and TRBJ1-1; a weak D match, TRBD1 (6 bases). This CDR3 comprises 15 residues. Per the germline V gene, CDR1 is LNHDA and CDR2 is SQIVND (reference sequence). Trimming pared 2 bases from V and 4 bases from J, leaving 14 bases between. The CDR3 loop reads CASSISPWGATEAFF. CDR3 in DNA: TGTGCCAGTAGTATATCACCCTGGGGGGCCACTGAAGCTTTCTTT. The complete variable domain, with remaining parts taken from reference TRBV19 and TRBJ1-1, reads DGGITQSPKYLFRKEGQNVTLSCEQNLNHDAMYWYRQDPGQGLRLIYYSQIVNDFQKGDIAEGYSVSREKKESFPLTVTSAQKNPTAFYLCASSISPWGATEAFFGQGTRLTVV.

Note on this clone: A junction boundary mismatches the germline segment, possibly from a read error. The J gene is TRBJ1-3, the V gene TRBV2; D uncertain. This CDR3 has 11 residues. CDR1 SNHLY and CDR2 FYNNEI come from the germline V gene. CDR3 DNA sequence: TGTGCCAGCAGGGAAGGAAACACCATATATTTT. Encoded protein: CASREGNTIYF.

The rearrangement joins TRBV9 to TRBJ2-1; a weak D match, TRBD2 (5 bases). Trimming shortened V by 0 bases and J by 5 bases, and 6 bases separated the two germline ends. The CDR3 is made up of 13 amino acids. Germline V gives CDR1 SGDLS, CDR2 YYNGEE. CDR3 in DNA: TGTGCCAGCAGCGTAGGACTACACAATGAGCAGTTCTTC. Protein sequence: CASSVGLHNEQFF.

The DNA of the CDR3 is TGCAGCGTTGTGGGAGGAGAGCAGTTCTTC. Encoded protein: CSVVGGEQFF. The rearrangement uses TRBV29-1 and TRBJ2-1; a weak D match, TRBD2 (6 bases). The CDR3 consists of 10 residues. Germline CDR1 reads SQVTM; CDR2 reads ANQGSEA. Trimming pared 4 bases from V and 10 bases from J, leaving 8 bases between.

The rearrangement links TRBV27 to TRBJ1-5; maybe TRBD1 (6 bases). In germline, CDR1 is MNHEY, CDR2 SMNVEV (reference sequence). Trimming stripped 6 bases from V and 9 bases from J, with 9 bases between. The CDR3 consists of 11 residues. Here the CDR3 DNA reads TGTGCCAGCAGCCAAGGGGGGCCCCAGCATTTT. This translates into CASSQGGPQHF.

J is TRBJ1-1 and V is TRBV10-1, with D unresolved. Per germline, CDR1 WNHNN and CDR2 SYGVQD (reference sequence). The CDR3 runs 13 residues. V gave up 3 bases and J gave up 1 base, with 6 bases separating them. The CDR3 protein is CASSEGTNTEAFF. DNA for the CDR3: TGCGCCAGCAGTGAAGGCACGAACACTGAAGCTTTCTTT.

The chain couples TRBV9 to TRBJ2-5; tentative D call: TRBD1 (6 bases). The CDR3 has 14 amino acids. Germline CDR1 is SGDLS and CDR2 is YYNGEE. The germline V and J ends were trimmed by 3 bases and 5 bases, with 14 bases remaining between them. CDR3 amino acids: CASSESTGSETQYF. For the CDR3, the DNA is TGTGCCAGCAGCGAATCAACAGGGTCGGAGACCCAGTACTTC.

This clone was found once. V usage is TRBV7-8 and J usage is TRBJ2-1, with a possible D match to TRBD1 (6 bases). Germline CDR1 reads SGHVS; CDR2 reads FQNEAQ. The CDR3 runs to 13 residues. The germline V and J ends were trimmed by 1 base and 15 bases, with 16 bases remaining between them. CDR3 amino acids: CASSLGQENLWFF. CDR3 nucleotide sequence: TGTGCCAGCAGCTTAGGACAGGAAAATTTATGGTTCTTC.

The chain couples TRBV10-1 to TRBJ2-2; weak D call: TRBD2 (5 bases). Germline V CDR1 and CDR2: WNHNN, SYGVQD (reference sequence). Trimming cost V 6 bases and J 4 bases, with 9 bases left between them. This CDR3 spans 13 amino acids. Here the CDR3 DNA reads TGCGCCAGCAGGTCAGAGGGCACCGGGGAGCTGTTTTTT. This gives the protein CASRSEGTGELFF.

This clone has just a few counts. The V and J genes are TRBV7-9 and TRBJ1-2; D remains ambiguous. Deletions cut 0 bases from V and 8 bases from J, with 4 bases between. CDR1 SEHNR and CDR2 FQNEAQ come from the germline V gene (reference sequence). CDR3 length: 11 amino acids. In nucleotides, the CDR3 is TGTGCCAGCAGCTTAGCTGACGGCTACACCTTC. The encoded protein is CASSLADGYTF.